Below, 11 T cell receptor beta chains from the same sample are listed, as sequenced in a study of cytomegalovirus exposure and HLA in healthy donors. Assay: immunoSEQ multiplex PCR; the TCRdb copy retains only in-frame clones and omits some. In the table there are some 72,000 clones, 90% to 97% of which are singletons. The sample taken for sequencing was PBMCs. The receptors shown here come from a man younger than 35 in good health and CMV-seropositive.

The chain employs TRBV9 and TRBJ2-5; TRBD2 agrees at 7 bases. The CDR3 consists of 14 residues. Germline V gene lookup returns CDR1 SGDLS and CDR2 YYNGEE. Trimming took 0 bases from V and 4 from J; bases not matched to a gene: 3. The CDR3 region has the DNA TGTGCCAGCAGCGTAGCGGGGAGGGGAGAGACCCAGTACTTC. This sequence encodes CASSVAGRGETQYF.

The V and J genes are TRBV30 and TRBJ2-1; TRBD1 is a possible D gene (6 bases). The V gene's germline CDR1 is GTSNPN and CDR2 SVGIG (reference sequence). This CDR3 is built from 13 residues. V was trimmed by 2 bases and J by 4 bases, leaving 9 bases between them. CDR3 nucleotide sequence: TGTGCCTGGAGTAAAGGACAGTACAATGAGCAGTTCTTC. Translation: CAWSKGQYNEQFF.

The chain employs TRBV11-2 and TRBJ2-2, with D perhaps matching TRBD2 (6 bases). The CDR3 is made up of 15 amino acids. Per the germline V gene, CDR1 is SGHAT and CDR2 is FQNNGV. V dropped 8 bases and J dropped 4 bases, with 17 bases sitting between them. CDR3 amino acids: CASAPSGLSTGELFF. As DNA, the CDR3 is TGTGCCAGCGCCCCCAGCGGGCTGAGCACCGGGGAGCTGTTTTTT.

The chain links TRBV7-9 to TRBJ2-7, with D perhaps TRBD1 (6 bases). V was pared by 2 bases and J by 6 bases, with 8 bases between. This CDR3 is built from 12 residues. Germline lookup yields CDR1 SEHNR and CDR2 FQNEAQ (reference sequence). The CDR3 protein is CASSLRGGEQYF. CDR3 coding DNA: TGTGCCAGCAGCTTACGAGGGGGCGAGCAGTACTTC.

The rearrangement uses TRBV5-1 and TRBJ1-2, with 10 positions matching TRBD1. Per germline, CDR1 SGHRS and CDR2 YFSETQ. This CDR3 spans 13 amino acids. Unmatched junction bases numbered 3, after V lost 2 bases and J lost 8 bases. For the CDR3, the DNA is TGCGCCAGCAGCTTACAGACAGGGGGCGGCTACACCTTC. Amino acids: CASSLQTGGGYTF.

The rearrangement uses TRBV5-6 and TRBJ2-5; TRBD2 might be the D (5 bases). The DNA end favors TRBJ2-7, so the J call may be wrong. Germline assignment: CDR1 SGHDT and CDR2 YYEEEE. The CDR3 sequence is 12 residues long. The CDR3 reads CASSLETNEQYF. CDR3 coding DNA: TGTGCCAGCAGCTTGGAGACTAACGAGCAGTACTTC.

This sequence joins TRBV25-1 and TRBJ2-2; 9 bases line up with TRBD1. Losses at the gene ends were 8 bases for V and 5 bases for J; bases not matched to a gene: 6. Germline CDR1 reads MGHDK; CDR2 reads SYGVNS. The CDR3 has 14 residues. CDR3 region: CASHRGQGTGELFF. The CDR3 DNA reads as TGTGCCAGCCATCGGGGACAGGGAACCGGGGAGCTGTTTTTT. The entire variable domain, with the rest obtained from reference TRBV25-1 and TRBJ2-2, is as follows: EADIYQTPRYLVIGTGKKITLECSQTMGHDKMYWYQQDPGMELHLIHYSYGVNSTEKGDLSSESTVSRIRTEHFPLTLESARPSHTSQYLCASHRGQGTGELFFGEGSRLTVL.

This clone was picked up one time. The junction differs from germline at one of its ends, possibly a read error. The CDR3 region has the DNA TGTGCCAGCCGTTTACTCAGGGATGTTTCCTACGAGCAGTACTTC. It codes for CASRLLRDVSYEQYF. The gene calls are TRBV27 and TRBJ2-7; TRBD1 is a possible D gene (5 bases). The germline CDR1 and CDR2 sequences are MNHEY and SMNVEV (reference sequence). The CDR3 covers 15 residues.

The chain is built from TRBV7-9 and TRBJ2-3, with 8 bases lining up with TRBD2. The V gene's germline CDR1 is SEHNR and CDR2 FQNEAQ (reference sequence). This CDR3 is built from 13 residues. V lost 7 bases and J lost 8; bases outside the gene matches: 8. The CDR3 sequence: CASTGGVLGTQYF. CDR3 coding DNA: TGTGCCAGCACCGGGGGGGTCCTCGGTACGCAGTATTTT.

This rearrangement joins TRBV5-1 to TRBJ1-1; TRBD1 matches 7 bases. The CDR3 covers 14 residues. From germline, CDR1 is SGHRS and CDR2 YFSETQ. V trimming: 4 bases; J trimming: 5 bases; junction bases outside the gene matches: 8. DNA for the CDR3: TGCGCCAGCAGCGATCGGACAGGAGGGACTGAAGCTTTCTTT. Encoded protein: CASSDRTGGTEAFF.

The CDR3 DNA follows: TGTGCCAGCTCACCGCGGCGGGAGAAGGAGACCCAGTACTTC. Its translation is CASSPRREKETQYF. The rearrangement uses TRBV18 and TRBJ2-5; TRBD2 matches at 7 bases. The germline V gene has CDR1 KGHSH and CDR2 LQKENI. The CDR3 has 14 amino acids. V shed 3 bases, J shed 5 bases, and the junction held 6 bases outside the gene matches.